This is a list of T cell receptor beta chains from one sample in a study of blood T cell repertoires in COVID-19. Sequencing was performed with immunoSEQ multiplex PCR; in TCRdb, only in-frame clones are kept and a portion is missing. The profile covers over 200,000 clones, with approximately 82% appearing a single time and 7% to 10% taken by the ten largest. Sequencing was done on a sample of peripheral blood. These receptors were collected from a woman aged 45 to 65 with acute or convalescent COVID-19. The CDR3 runs from the conserved cysteine through the conserved F or W. The order of the fields is J gene, D gene, V gene, clone size, CDR3 DNA, CDR3 protein. A D gene is named only where the DNA matches it firmly. The size field is filled for only some rows; it gives once, few, many or a size class.

>TRBJ2-1|TRBD2|TRBV24-1|NA
TGTGCCACCAGTGATTCCCTAGCGGGAGCCGCCTACAATGAGCAGTTCTTC
CATSDSLAGAAYNEQFF
>TRBJ2-3|NA|TRBV11-2|NA
TGTGCCAGCAGCTTAACCCCGGGCCGGGGAGATACGCAGTATTTT
CASSLTPGRGDTQYF
>TRBJ2-7|TRBD1|TRBV6-1|NA
TGTGCCAGCAGTGAAGAGGGGACAGGGAGCTACGAGCAGTACTTC
CASSEEGTGSYEQYF
>TRBJ1-3|NA|TRBV5-1|NA
TGCGCCAGCAGCTGGGGGACTGAGGGAAACACCATATATTTT
CASSWGTEGNTIYF
>TRBJ2-7|NA|TRBV27|NA
TGTGCCAGCAGTTCCAGTGGTCCTTACGAGCAGTACTTC
CASSSSGPYEQYF
>TRBJ2-5|TRBD2|TRBV11-2|NA
TGTGCCAGCAGCTTAGTCCCGGTGGGAGGGCAAGAGACCCAGTACTTC
CASSLVPVGGQETQYF
>TRBJ2-2|NA|TRBV28|NA
TGTGCCAGCACCCTGGAAGGGAGTGGGGAGCTGTTTTTT
CASTLEGSGELFF
>TRBJ2-1|TRBD2|TRBV2|once
TGTGCCAGCAGGACGGGACTAGCGAACTACAATGAGCAGTTCTTC
CASRTGLANYNEQFF
>TRBJ2-3|TRBD2|TRBV5-1|NA
TGCGCCAGCAGCCCGACTAGCGTCACAGATACGCAGTATTTT
CASSPTSVTDTQYF
>TRBJ2-6|TRBD1|TRBV5-1|NA
TGCGCCAGCAGCCCCCGACAGGGGGCGGGCTCTGGGGCCAACGTCCTGACTTTC
CASSPRQGAGSGANVLTF